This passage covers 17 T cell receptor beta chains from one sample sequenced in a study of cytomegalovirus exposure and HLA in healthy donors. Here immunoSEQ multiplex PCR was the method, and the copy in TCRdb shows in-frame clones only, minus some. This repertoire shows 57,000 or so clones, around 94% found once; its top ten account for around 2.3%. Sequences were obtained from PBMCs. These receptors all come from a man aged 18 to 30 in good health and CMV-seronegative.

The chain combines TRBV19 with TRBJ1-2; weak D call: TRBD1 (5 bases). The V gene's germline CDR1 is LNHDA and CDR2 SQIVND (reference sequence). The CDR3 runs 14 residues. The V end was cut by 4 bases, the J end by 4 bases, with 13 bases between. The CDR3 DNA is TGTGCCAGTAGTACTGAGCCCGGGGGCTATGGCTACACCTTC. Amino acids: CASSTEPGGYGYTF.

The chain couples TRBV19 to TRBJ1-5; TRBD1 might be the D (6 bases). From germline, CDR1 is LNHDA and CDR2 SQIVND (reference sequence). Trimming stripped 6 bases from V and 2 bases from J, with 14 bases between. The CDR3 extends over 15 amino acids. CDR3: CASRPQGSGNQPQHF. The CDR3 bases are TGTGCCAGTAGGCCTCAGGGGTCGGGCAATCAGCCCCAGCATTTT.

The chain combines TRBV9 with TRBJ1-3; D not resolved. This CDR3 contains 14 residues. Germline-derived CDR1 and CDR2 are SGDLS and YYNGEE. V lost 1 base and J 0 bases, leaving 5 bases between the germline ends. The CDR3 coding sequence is TGTGCCAGCAGCGTACAGTTCTCTGGAAACACCATATATTTT. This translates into CASSVQFSGNTIYF.

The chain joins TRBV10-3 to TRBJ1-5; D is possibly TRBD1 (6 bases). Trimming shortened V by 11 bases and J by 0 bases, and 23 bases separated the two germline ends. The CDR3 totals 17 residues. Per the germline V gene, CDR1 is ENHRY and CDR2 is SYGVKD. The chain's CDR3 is CASMRGGLSSSNQPQHF. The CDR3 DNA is TGTGCCTCGATGAGGGGGGGGCTCTCTTCTAGCAATCAGCCCCAGCATTTT.

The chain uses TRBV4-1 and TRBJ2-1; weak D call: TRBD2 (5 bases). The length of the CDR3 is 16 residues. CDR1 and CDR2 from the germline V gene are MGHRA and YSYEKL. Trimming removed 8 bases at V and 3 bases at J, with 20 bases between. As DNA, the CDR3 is TGCGCCAGCCCTACTAGGGAAGGAAAAAGCTACAATGAGCAGTTCTTC. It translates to CASPTREGKSYNEQFF.

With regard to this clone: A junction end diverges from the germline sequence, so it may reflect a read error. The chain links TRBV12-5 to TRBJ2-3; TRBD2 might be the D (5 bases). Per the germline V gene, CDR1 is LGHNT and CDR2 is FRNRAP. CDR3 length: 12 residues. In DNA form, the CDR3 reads TGTGCTAGTGCTCCCCCGGGGATTGAACCTGTTTTT. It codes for CASAPPGIEPVF.

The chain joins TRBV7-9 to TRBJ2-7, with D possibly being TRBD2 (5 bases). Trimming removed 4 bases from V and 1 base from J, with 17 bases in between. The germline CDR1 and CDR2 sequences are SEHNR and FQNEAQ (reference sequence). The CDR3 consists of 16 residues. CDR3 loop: CASSSVGALKSYEQYF. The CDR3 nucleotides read TGTGCCAGCAGCTCCGTGGGAGCGCTCAAATCCTACGAGCAGTACTTC.

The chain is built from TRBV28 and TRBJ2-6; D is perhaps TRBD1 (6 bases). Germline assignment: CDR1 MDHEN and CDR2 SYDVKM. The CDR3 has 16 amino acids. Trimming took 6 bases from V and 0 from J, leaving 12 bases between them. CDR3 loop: CASRSTGFSGANVLTF. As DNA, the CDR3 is TGTGCCAGCAGATCCACAGGGTTCTCTGGGGCCAACGTCCTGACTTTC.

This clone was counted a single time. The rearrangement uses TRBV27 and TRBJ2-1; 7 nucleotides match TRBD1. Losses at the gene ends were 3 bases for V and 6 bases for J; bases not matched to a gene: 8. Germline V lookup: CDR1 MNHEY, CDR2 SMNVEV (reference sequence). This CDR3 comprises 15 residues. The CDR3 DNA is TGTGCCAGCAGTTTGGGGACAGCCCTAATCAATGAGCAGTTCTTC. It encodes CASSLGTALINEQFF.

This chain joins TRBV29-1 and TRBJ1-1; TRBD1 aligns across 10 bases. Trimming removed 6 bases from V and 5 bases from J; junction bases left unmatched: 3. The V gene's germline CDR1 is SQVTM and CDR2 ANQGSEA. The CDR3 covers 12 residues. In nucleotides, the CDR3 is TGCAGCGTAAGGACAGGGGGGACTGAAGCTTTCTTT. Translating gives CSVRTGGTEAFF. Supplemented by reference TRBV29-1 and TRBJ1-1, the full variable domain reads SAVISQKPSRDICQRGTSLTIQCQVDSQVTMMFWYRQQPGQSLTLIATANQGSEATYESGFVIDKFPISRPNLTFSTLTVSNMSPEDSSIYLCSVRTGGTEAFFGQGTRLTVV.

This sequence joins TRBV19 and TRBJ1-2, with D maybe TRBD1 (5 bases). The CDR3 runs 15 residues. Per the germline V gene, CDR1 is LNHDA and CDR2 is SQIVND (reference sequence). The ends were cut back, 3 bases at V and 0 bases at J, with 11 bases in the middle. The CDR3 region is CASSIFRTTNYGYTF. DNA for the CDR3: TGTGCCAGTAGTATCTTCCGGACAACTAACTATGGCTACACCTTC.

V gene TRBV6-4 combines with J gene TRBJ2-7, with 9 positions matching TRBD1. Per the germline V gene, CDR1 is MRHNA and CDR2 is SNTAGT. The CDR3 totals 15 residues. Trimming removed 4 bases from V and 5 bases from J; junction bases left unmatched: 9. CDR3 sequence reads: CASSARTGDIHEQYF. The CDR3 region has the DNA TGTGCCAGCAGTGCAAGGACAGGGGACATACACGAGCAGTACTTC.

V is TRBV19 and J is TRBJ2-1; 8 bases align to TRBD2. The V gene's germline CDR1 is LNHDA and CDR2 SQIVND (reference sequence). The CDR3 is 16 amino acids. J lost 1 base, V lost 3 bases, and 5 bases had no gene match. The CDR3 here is CASSIGGGRSYNEQFF. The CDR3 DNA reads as TGTGCCAGTAGTATCGGAGGCGGGAGGTCCTACAATGAGCAGTTCTTC.

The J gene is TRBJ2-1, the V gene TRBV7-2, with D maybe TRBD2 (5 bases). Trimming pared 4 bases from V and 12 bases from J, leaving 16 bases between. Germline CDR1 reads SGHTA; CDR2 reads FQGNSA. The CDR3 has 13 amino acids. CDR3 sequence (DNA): TGTGCCAGCAGCTCGAGTACTGCGGCGGGGCAGTTCTTC. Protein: CASSSSTAAGQFF.

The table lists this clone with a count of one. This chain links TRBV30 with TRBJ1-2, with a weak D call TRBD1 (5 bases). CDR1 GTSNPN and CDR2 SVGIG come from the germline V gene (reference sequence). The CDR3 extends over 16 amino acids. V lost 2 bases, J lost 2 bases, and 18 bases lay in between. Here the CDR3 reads CAWSRPPRQTNYGYTF. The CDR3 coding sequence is TGTGCCTGGAGTCGGCCCCCGAGACAGACAAACTATGGCTACACCTTC.

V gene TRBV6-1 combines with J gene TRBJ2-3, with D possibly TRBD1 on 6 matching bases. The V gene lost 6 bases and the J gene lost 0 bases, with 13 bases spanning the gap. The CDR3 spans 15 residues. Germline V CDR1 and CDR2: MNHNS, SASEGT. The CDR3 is CASRGARGSTDTQYF. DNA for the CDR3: TGTGCCAGCAGGGGGGCGAGGGGTAGCACAGATACGCAGTATTTT.

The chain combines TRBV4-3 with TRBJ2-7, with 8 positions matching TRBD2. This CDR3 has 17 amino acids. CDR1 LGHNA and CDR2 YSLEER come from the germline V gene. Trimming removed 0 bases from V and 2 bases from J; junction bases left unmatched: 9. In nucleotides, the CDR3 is TGCGCCAGCAGCCAAGAATTGGGCGGGAGGACTCCCTACGAGCAGTACTTC. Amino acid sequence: CASSQELGGRTPYEQYF.